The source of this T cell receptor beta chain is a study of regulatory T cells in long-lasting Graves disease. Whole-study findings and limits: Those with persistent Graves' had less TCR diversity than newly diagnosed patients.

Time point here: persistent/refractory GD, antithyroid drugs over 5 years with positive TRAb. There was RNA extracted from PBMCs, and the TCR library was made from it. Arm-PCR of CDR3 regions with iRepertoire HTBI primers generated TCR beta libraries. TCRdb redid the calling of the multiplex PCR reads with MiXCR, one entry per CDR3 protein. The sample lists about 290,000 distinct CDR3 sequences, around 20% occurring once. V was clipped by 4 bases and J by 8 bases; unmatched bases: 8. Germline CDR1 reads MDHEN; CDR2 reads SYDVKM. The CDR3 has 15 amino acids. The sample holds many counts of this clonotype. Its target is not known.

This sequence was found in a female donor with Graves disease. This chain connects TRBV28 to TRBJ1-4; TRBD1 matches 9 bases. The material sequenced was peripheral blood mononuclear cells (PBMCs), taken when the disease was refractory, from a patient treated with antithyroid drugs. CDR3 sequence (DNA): TGTGCCAGCAGTTCGCCACAGGGGGCGGGAGAAAAACTGTTTTTT. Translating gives CASSSPQGAGEKLFF.